The clone carrying this TCR beta chain has only a few counts. This sample is part of a study of T cells in Graves' hyperthyroidism and ophthalmopathy. Patients aged 18 to 65 with hyperthyroidism were newly diagnosed, with duration under 2 months. CDR3 length equals 15 residues. Germline V lookup: CDR1 SGHRS, CDR2 YFSETQ. V lost 4 bases to trimming and J lost 4 bases; unmatched junction nucleotides: 4. From RNA transcripts, TCR beta CDR3 regions were amplified. TCR CDR3 regions were first amplified by RT-PCR with HTBI primers. TCRdb reprocessed the multiplex PCR reads via MiXCR and lists one record per CDR3 protein. The data hold some 300,000 distinct CDR3 sequences, with roughly 15% observed a single time.

The V and J genes are TRBV5-1 and TRBJ2-3, with 12 bases fitting TRBD2. Sequencing was performed on blood. This receptor was taken from a woman between 35 and 50 years old with Graves' hyperthyroidism. This chain's CDR3 is CASSPTSGRADTQYF. As DNA, the CDR3 is TGCGCCAGCAGCCCGACTAGCGGGAGAGCAGATACGCAGTATTTT.